This T cell receptor (beta chain) was found in a study of shared clonotypes between healthy human individuals. General study points: The expectation was that sequencing depth would affect clonotype sharing among donors.

At the deep level, the assay was run. Assay: immunoSEQ multiplex PCR; the TCRdb copy retains only in-frame clones and omits some. The sample gives about half a million clones, around 80% of which show up once; approximately 12% is in the top ten. A remark on this clone: The antigen is unknown.

The germline V gene has CDR1 SGHRS and CDR2 YFSETQ. With V trimmed by 3 bases and J by 5 bases, 10 bases remained unmatched. This CDR3 is built from 15 residues. This chain uses TRBV5-1 with TRBJ1-1; TRBD1 aligns across 7 bases. Sequencing used PBMCs. The clonotype comes from a woman in her thirties or forties in good health. Some clones in this sample may be carry-over from other donors' samples. The CDR3 DNA reads as TGCGCCAGCAGCTACTCCGGGACAGATGTGACTGAAGCTTTCTTT. It translates to CASSYSGTDVTEAFF.